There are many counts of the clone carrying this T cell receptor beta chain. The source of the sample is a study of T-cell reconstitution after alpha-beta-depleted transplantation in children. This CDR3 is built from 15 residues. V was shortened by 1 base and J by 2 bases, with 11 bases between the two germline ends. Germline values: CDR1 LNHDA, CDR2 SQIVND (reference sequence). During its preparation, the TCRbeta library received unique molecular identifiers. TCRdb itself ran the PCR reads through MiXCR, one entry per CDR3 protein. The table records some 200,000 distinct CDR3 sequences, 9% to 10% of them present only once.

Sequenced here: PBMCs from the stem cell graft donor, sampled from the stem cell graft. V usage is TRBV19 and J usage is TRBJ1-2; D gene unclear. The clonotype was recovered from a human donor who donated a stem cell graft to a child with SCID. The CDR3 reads CASSIAPAANYGYTF. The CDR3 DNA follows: TGTGCCAGTAGTATAGCCCCCGCAGCGAACTATGGCTACACCTTC.